These 7 T cell receptor beta chains were sequenced from one sample in a study of cytomegalovirus exposure and HLA in healthy donors. In the PCR, 60 Vbeta and 13 Jbeta primers were used. The data were produced by immunoSEQ multiplex PCR, yet TCRdb's version contains in-frame clones alone and is incomplete. The sample carries some 150,000 clones, just over 75% recorded once. The specimen was PBMCs. The source is a woman aged 25 to 39 in good health and CMV-seropositive.

The chain joins TRBV2 to TRBJ2-3, with D perhaps TRBD1 (6 bases). Between the trimmed V and J ends, which lost 6 bases and 0 bases, there was a span of 13 bases. This CDR3 has 15 residues. From germline, CDR1 is SNHLY and CDR2 FYNNEI. The chain's CDR3 is CASRDLQGSTDTQYF. The CDR3 DNA follows: TGTGCCAGCAGGGATCTACAGGGAAGCACAGATACGCAGTATTTT.

This chain connects TRBV18 to TRBJ2-1, with 9 positions matching TRBD2. V gave up 3 bases and J gave up 9 bases; unmatched junction bases: 6. Germline V gene sequence: CDR1 KGHSH, CDR2 LQKENI. CDR3 length: 14 residues. CDR3 in DNA: TGTGCCAGCTCACCTTCTCCACTAGCGGGTGAGCAGTTCTTC. It encodes CASSPSPLAGEQFF.

The V gene is TRBV11-2, the J gene TRBJ2-2; TRBD2 agrees at 9 bases. With 5 bases clipped from V and 3 bases from J, the junction kept 4 bases outside the gene matches. CDR3 length equals 15 residues. Germline V gene lookup returns CDR1 SGHAT and CDR2 FQNNGV. The CDR3 region is CASSRLAAHTGELFF. As DNA, the CDR3 is TGTGCCAGCAGCAGACTAGCGGCCCACACCGGGGAGCTGTTTTTT.

This clone showed up just once. This rearrangement joins TRBV27 to TRBJ2-7; 7 bases map to TRBD2. This CDR3 spans 15 amino acids. V shed 6 bases, J shed 1 base, and the junction held 9 bases outside the gene matches. From germline, CDR1 is MNHEY and CDR2 SMNVEV (reference sequence). The CDR3 is CASSPSGRISYEQYF. The CDR3 DNA sequence: TGTGCCAGCAGCCCTAGCGGCAGGATATCCTACGAGCAGTACTTC.

This sequence joins TRBV19 and TRBJ1-1; 7 bases line up with TRBD1. The CDR3 spans 14 residues. The germline V gene encodes CDR1 LNHDA and CDR2 SQIVND (reference sequence). V shed 0 bases and J 8 bases; nucleotides not matched to a gene: 6. CDR3 sequence reads: CASSIDQTGEEAFF. As DNA, the CDR3 is TGTGCCAGTAGTATAGACCAAACAGGGGAAGAAGCTTTCTTT.

The J gene is TRBJ2-7, the V gene TRBV2; D unresolved. The germline V gene encodes CDR1 SNHLY and CDR2 FYNNEI. This CDR3 contains 13 residues. The germline V and J ends were trimmed by 6 bases and 1 base, with 10 bases remaining between them. The CDR3 nucleotides are TGTGCCAGCAGAAGACTGGTATCCTACGAGCAGTACTTC. The encoded protein is CASRRLVSYEQYF. Together with reference TRBV2 and TRBJ2-7, the CDR3 gives the full variable domain: EPEVTQTPSHQVTQMGQEVILRCVPISNHLYFYWYRQILGQKVEFLVSFYNNEISEKSEIFDDQFSVERPDGSNFTLKIRSTKLEDSAMYFCASRRLVSYEQYFGPGTRLTVT.

The chain is built from TRBV27 and TRBJ2-3; TRBD1 matches at 10 bases. Germline-derived CDR1 and CDR2 are MNHEY and SMNVEV (reference sequence). V shed 0 bases, J shed 5 bases, and the junction held 8 bases outside the gene matches. This CDR3 has 17 residues. The CDR3 reads CASSLSKGTGVGDTQYF. The CDR3 nucleotides read TGTGCCAGCAGTTTATCCAAGGGGACAGGGGTGGGAGATACGCAGTATTTT.